This is a list of T cell receptor beta chains from one sample in a study of cytomegalovirus exposure and HLA in healthy donors. The assay was immunoSEQ multiplex PCR, and TCRdb's table has in-frame clones only and misses some. The sample includes hundreds of thousands of clones, 80% to 90% of them seen just once. The source material was PBMCs. All receptors come from a woman under 30 in good health and CMV-seronegative. Both conserved end residues are part of each CDR3. The D gene is left open where the match is weak. A row's size may be missing; if present it is once, few, many or a size class.

clone_size j_call d_call v_call cdr3_length cdr3_aa cdr3_nt
. TRBJ1-2 TRBD1 TRBV6-1 14 CASSGGQGDYGYTF TGTGCCAGCAGTGGGGGACAGGGTGACTATGGCTACACCTTC
. TRBJ2-7 TRBD2 TRBV11-2 14 CASSFQGLASEQYF TGTGCCAGCAGCTTTCAGGGACTAGCATCCGAGCAGTACTTC
. TRBJ2-1 TRBD2 TRBV7-9 15 CASIPGGSSYNEQFF TGTGCCAGCATCCCCGGCGGGAGCTCCTACAATGAGCAGTTCTTC
once TRBJ2-7 . TRBV2 12 CASKNRPYEQYF TGTGCCAGCAAGAACAGACCCTACGAGCAGTACTTC
. TRBJ2-3 . TRBV27 16 CASSFRPVRSPDTQYF TGTGCCAGCAGTTTCCGCCCCGTGCGGAGCCCAGATACGCAGTATTTT
. TRBJ2-7 . TRBV4-1 14 CASSQDRGSYEQYF TGCGCCAGCAGCCAAGACAGGGGCTCCTACGAGCAGTACTTC
few TRBJ2-5 . TRBV5-6 13 CASSLYQGPTQYF TGTGCCAGCAGCTTATACCAGGGGCCGACCCAGTACTTC
. TRBJ1-5 . TRBV27 14 CASSPHGVGQPQHF TGTGCCAGCAGTCCCCACGGGGTTGGTCAGCCCCAGCATTTT
few TRBJ2-7 TRBD2 TRBV4-2 13 CASSQASGYEQYF TGTGCCAGCAGCCAAGCTAGCGGCTACGAGCAGTACTTC
. TRBJ2-1 . TRBV14 16 CASSQGFLNRVDEQFF TGTGCCAGCAGCCAAGGGTTTTTAAACCGGGTCGATGAGCAGTTCTTC
. TRBJ2-1 . TRBV30 16 CAWSVASTRQYNEQFF TGTGCCTGGAGTGTAGCTTCGACCAGACAATACAATGAGCAGTTCTTC
. TRBJ2-2 TRBD1 TRBV2 15 CASRRLTGVTGELFF TGTGCCAGCAGGCGACTGACAGGGGTCACCGGGGAGCTGTTTTTT
. TRBJ2-3 TRBD2 TRBV4-2 16 CASTQWTGLATRTQYF TGTGCCAGCACCCAGTGGACGGGACTAGCCACCCGAACGCAGTATTTT
. TRBJ1-1 . TRBV27 17 CASSLSETGLRNTEAFF TGTGCCAGCAGTTTATCGGAAACAGGGTTAAGAAACACTGAAGCTTTCTTT
. TRBJ2-3 . TRBV28 17 CAAEEASWYPGGDTQYF TGTGCCGCCGAAGAGGCTAGCTGGTACCCGGGCGGAGATACGCAGTATTTT
. TRBJ2-1 . TRBV4-1 14 CASSQEPARNEQFF TGCGCCAGCAGCCAAGAACCAGCGCGCAATGAGCAGTTCTTC
few TRBJ2-7 TRBD1 TRBV28 14 CASRETGIGYEQYF TGTGCCAGCAGGGAGACAGGGATAGGTTACGAGCAGTACTTC
. TRBJ1-5 . TRBV4-1 14 CASSHRQSNQPQHF TGCGCCAGCAGCCATCGACAGAGCAATCAGCCCCAGCATTTT
once TRBJ2-3 TRBD2 TRBV2 16 CASSPSSGPSTDTQYF TGTGCCAGCAGCCCGAGTAGCGGGCCGAGCACAGATACGCAGTATTTT
. TRBJ2-1 . TRBV6-5 14 CASRPGGAYNEQFF TGTGCCAGCAGGCCCGGCGGAGCCTACAATGAGCAGTTCTTC
. TRBJ2-5 . TRBV13 15 CASSRKWDTQETQYF TGTGCCAGCAGCCGGAAGTGGGACACCCAAGAGACCCAGTACTTC
. TRBJ1-5 . TRBV27 15 CASSFWTASNQPQHF TGTGCCAGCAGTTTCTGGACTGCTAGCAATCAGCCCCAGCATTTT
. TRBJ2-7 TRBD1 TRBV5-1 16 CASGPDRGLVSYEQYF TGCGCCAGCGGGCCGGACAGGGGATTGGTATCCTACGAGCAGTACTTC
. TRBJ1-5 . TRBV27 14 CASRPIYSNQPQHF TGTGCCAGCAGGCCCATCTATAGCAATCAGCCCCAGCATTTT
. TRBJ2-5 TRBD1 TRBV7-7 14 CASSPNRGEETQYF TGTGCCAGCAGCCCCAACAGGGGTGAAGAGACCCAGTACTTC
. TRBJ1-1 . TRBV7-6 15 CASSFSLAENTEAFF TGTGCCAGCAGCTTCTCCTTGGCGGAGAACACTGAAGCTTTCTTT
. TRBJ2-1 . TRBV2 17 CASSDRLGQSSYNEQFF TGTGCCAGCAGTGACAGGTTGGGGCAAAGCTCCTACAATGAGCAGTTCTTC
. TRBJ2-7 . TRBV29-1 16 CSALFGQTAPFYEQYF TGCAGCGCTCTCTTCGGACAGACAGCCCCATTCTACGAGCAGTACTTC
. TRBJ2-5 TRBD2 TRBV13 16 CASSLVQRGAQETQYF TGTGCCAGCAGCTTAGTCCAGCGGGGTGCCCAAGAGACCCAGTACTTC
. TRBJ2-7 . TRBV28 14 CASSFWGNSYEQYF TGTGCCAGCAGTTTTTGGGGCAACTCCTACGAGCAGTACTTC
. TRBJ1-5 . TRBV6-1 13 CASTVPPGQPQHF TGTGCCAGCACTGTCCCCCCAGGACAGCCCCAGCATTTT
few TRBJ1-3 . TRBV28 17 CASSSGGLSHSGNTIYF TGTGCCAGCAGTTCGGGAGGGCTATCGCACTCTGGAAACACCATATATTTT
. TRBJ2-7 . TRBV9 16 CASSVGSETAGYEQYF TGTGCCAGCAGCGTAGGGTCCGAGACAGCTGGCTACGAGCAGTACTTC
. TRBJ2-3 TRBD2 TRBV4-1 15 CASSQEGLATDTQYF TGCGCCAGCAGCCAAGAGGGACTAGCAACAGATACGCAGTATTTT
. TRBJ2-5 TRBD2 TRBV7-2 15 CASSLVATSAETQYF TGTGCCAGCAGCTTAGTAGCTACTAGCGCCGAGACCCAGTACTTC
. TRBJ2-7 TRBD1 TRBV10-3 12 CAIGTANYEQYF TGTGCCATCGGGACAGCTAACTACGAGCAGTACTTC
once TRBJ2-2 TRBD2 TRBV27 15 CASNERGGIGGELFF TGTGCCAGCAATGAGCGGGGGGGCATCGGCGGGGAGCTGTTTTTT